A selection of T cell receptor beta chains follows, all from one sample in a study of shared clonotypes between healthy human individuals. The method was immunoSEQ multiplex PCR; TCRdb's version includes in-frame clones alone and lacks a portion of them. This table has over a million clones, 78% appearing once. The sample was memory CD4+ T cells from PBMCs. These receptors were collected from a man aged 18 to 29 in good health. Some clones in this sample may be carry-over from other donors' samples. The CDR3 runs from the conserved cysteine through the conserved F or W. A D gene is named only where the DNA matches it firmly. Size tells how often a clone was seen (once, few, many) or the class of an expanded clone, and some rows leave it out.

d_call: TRBD1; j_call: TRBJ2-3; v_call: TRBV5-8; cdr3_length: 16; clone_size: -; cdr3_aa: CASSLGDRRGTDTQYF; cdr3_nt: TGTGCCAGCAGCTTGGGGGACAGGCGTGGCACAGATACGCAGTATTTT
d_call: -; j_call: TRBJ2-7; v_call: TRBV7-9; cdr3_length: 14; clone_size: many; cdr3_aa: CASSSEREASEQYF; cdr3_nt: TGTGCCAGCAGCTCCGAAAGGGAGGCCTCCGAGCAGTACTTC
d_call: -; j_call: TRBJ2-6; v_call: TRBV6-1; cdr3_length: 15; clone_size: -; cdr3_aa: CASSSGASGANVLTF; cdr3_nt: TGTGCCAGCAGTTCCGGGGCGTCTGGGGCCAACGTCCTGACTTTC
d_call: TRBD1; j_call: TRBJ2-2; v_call: TRBV9; cdr3_length: 15; clone_size: -; cdr3_aa: CASARQGANTGELFF; cdr3_nt: TGTGCCAGCGCCCGACAGGGGGCGAACACCGGGGAGCTGTTTTTT
d_call: -; j_call: TRBJ2-3; v_call: TRBV7-2; cdr3_length: 14; clone_size: many; cdr3_aa: CASILDGPTDTQYF; cdr3_nt: TGTGCCAGCATCCTGGACGGACCCACAGATACGCAGTATTTT
d_call: -; j_call: TRBJ2-3; v_call: TRBV15; cdr3_length: 13; clone_size: -; cdr3_aa: CATSGRGADTQYF; cdr3_nt: TGTGCCACCAGCGGCAGGGGCGCAGATACGCAGTATTTT
d_call: -; j_call: TRBJ1-5; v_call: TRBV23-1; cdr3_length: 17; clone_size: -; cdr3_aa: CASSQLPLQGSREPQHF; cdr3_nt: TGCGCCAGCAGTCAACTACCCTTACAGGGAAGTAGGGAGCCCCAGCATTTT
d_call: -; j_call: TRBJ2-1; v_call: TRBV7-3; cdr3_length: 13; clone_size: -; cdr3_aa: CASSLSEYNEQFF; cdr3_nt: TGTGCCAGCAGCTTGAGTGAGTACAATGAGCAGTTCTTC
d_call: TRBD1; j_call: TRBJ2-2; v_call: TRBV27; cdr3_length: 15; clone_size: once; cdr3_aa: CASRTRQGASGELFF; cdr3_nt: TGTGCCAGCAGGACCCGACAGGGGGCGTCCGGGGAGCTGTTTTTT
d_call: -; j_call: TRBJ2-2; v_call: TRBV4-1; cdr3_length: 17; clone_size: -; cdr3_aa: CASSQSRDAESPGELFF; cdr3_nt: TGCGCCAGCAGCCAAAGCCGGGACGCAGAAAGCCCCGGGGAGCTGTTTTTT
d_call: TRBD2; j_call: TRBJ2-3; v_call: TRBV7-2; cdr3_length: 16; clone_size: few; cdr3_aa: CASSKTGTSGGDTQYF; cdr3_nt: TGTGCCAGCAGCAAAACCGGGACTAGCGGGGGAGATACGCAGTATTTT
d_call: TRBD2; j_call: TRBJ2-1; v_call: TRBV6-6; cdr3_length: 12; clone_size: -; cdr3_aa: CGTSGRAHEQFF; cdr3_nt: TGTGGAACTAGCGGGAGGGCCCATGAGCAGTTCTTC
d_call: -; j_call: TRBJ1-1; v_call: TRBV28; cdr3_length: 12; clone_size: -; cdr3_aa: CASSLSRTEAFF; cdr3_nt: TGTGCCAGCAGTTTATCGAGAACTGAAGCTTTCTTT
d_call: TRBD1; j_call: TRBJ1-4; v_call: TRBV4-1; cdr3_length: 15; clone_size: -; cdr3_aa: CASSQGQGRSEKLFF; cdr3_nt: TGCGCCAGCAGCCAAGGACAGGGTAGGAGTGAAAAACTGTTTTTT
d_call: -; j_call: TRBJ1-3; v_call: TRBV29-1; cdr3_length: 13; clone_size: once; cdr3_aa: CSVERGSGNTIYF; cdr3_nt: TGCAGCGTTGAGAGGGGCTCTGGAAACACCATATATTTT
d_call: -; j_call: TRBJ2-1; v_call: TRBV28; cdr3_length: 15; clone_size: -; cdr3_aa: CASSFDGPSYNEQFF; cdr3_nt: TGTGCCAGCAGTTTTGACGGTCCCTCCTACAATGAGCAGTTCTTC
d_call: TRBD2; j_call: TRBJ2-1; v_call: TRBV9; cdr3_length: 16; clone_size: -; cdr3_aa: CASSKWTSPLYNEQFF; cdr3_nt: TGTGCCAGCAGTAAATGGACTAGCCCTCTTTACAATGAGCAGTTCTTC
d_call: TRBD2; j_call: TRBJ2-7; v_call: TRBV7-2; cdr3_length: 14; clone_size: -; cdr3_aa: CASSLERDIYEQYF; cdr3_nt: TGTGCCAGCAGCTTGGAGCGGGATATCTACGAGCAGTACTTC
d_call: TRBD2; j_call: TRBJ2-5; v_call: TRBV4-1; cdr3_length: 16; clone_size: -; cdr3_aa: CASSQPGLAGGETQYF; cdr3_nt: TGCGCCAGCAGCCAGCCGGGACTAGCGGGAGGAGAGACCCAGTACTTC
d_call: -; j_call: TRBJ2-5; v_call: TRBV11-2; cdr3_length: 18; clone_size: -; cdr3_aa: CASSQPRGRLLVQETQYF; cdr3_nt: TGTGCCAGCAGCCAACCCCGGGGGAGGCTTCTCGTCCAAGAGACCCAGTACTTC
d_call: -; j_call: TRBJ2-1; v_call: TRBV29-1; cdr3_length: 15; clone_size: once; cdr3_aa: CSVWNPGSGYNEQFF; cdr3_nt: TGCAGCGTTTGGAACCCCGGGAGTGGGTACAATGAGCAGTTCTTC
d_call: -; j_call: TRBJ2-2; v_call: TRBV7-9; cdr3_length: 16; clone_size: -; cdr3_aa: CAIQSGGLRVTGELFF; cdr3_nt: TGTGCCATACAAAGTGGGGGACTCCGGGTCACCGGGGAGCTGTTTTTT
d_call: -; j_call: TRBJ1-2; v_call: TRBV5-6; cdr3_length: 14; clone_size: -; cdr3_aa: CASSLLGRPDGYTF; cdr3_nt: TGTGCCAGCAGCTTGCTAGGCCGCCCCGACGGCTACACCTTC
d_call: -; j_call: TRBJ2-3; v_call: TRBV9; cdr3_length: 13; clone_size: -; cdr3_aa: CASSVSSESTQYF; cdr3_nt: TGTGCCAGCAGCGTCTCTAGTGAGAGTACGCAGTATTTT
d_call: TRBD1; j_call: TRBJ1-1; v_call: TRBV29-1; cdr3_length: 17; clone_size: -; cdr3_aa: CSVPKPGQGAGYTEAFF; cdr3_nt: TGCAGCGTTCCTAAACCGGGACAGGGGGCGGGATACACTGAAGCTTTCTTT
d_call: -; j_call: TRBJ2-2; v_call: TRBV2; cdr3_length: 15; clone_size: -; cdr3_aa: CASSGARPNTGELFF; cdr3_nt: TGTGCCAGCAGCGGCGCGCGGCCCAACACCGGGGAGCTGTTTTTT
d_call: -; j_call: TRBJ2-7; v_call: TRBV10-1; cdr3_length: 15; clone_size: few; cdr3_aa: CASTRTRCSIYEQYF; cdr3_nt: TGCGCCAGCACCAGGACAAGGTGTTCAATTTACGAGCAGTACTTC
d_call: -; j_call: TRBJ2-1; v_call: TRBV5-1; cdr3_length: 16; clone_size: -; cdr3_aa: CASSLAGAGQYNEQFF; cdr3_nt: TGCGCCAGCAGCTTGGCCGGGGCAGGCCAATACAATGAGCAGTTCTTC
d_call: -; j_call: TRBJ2-1; v_call: TRBV28; cdr3_length: 14; clone_size: once; cdr3_aa: CASRPSGGHNEQFF; cdr3_nt: TGTGCCAGCAGACCCTCGGGTGGTCACAATGAGCAGTTCTTC
d_call: -; j_call: TRBJ1-3; v_call: TRBV28; cdr3_length: 15; clone_size: -; cdr3_aa: CASSFLGRGGNTIYF; cdr3_nt: TGTGCCAGCAGTTTTCTCGGCAGGGGTGGAAACACCATATATTTT
d_call: -; j_call: TRBJ2-6; v_call: TRBV5-1; cdr3_length: 15; clone_size: -; cdr3_aa: CASSLSSAGANVLTF; cdr3_nt: TGCGCCAGCAGCTTGAGTTCGGCTGGGGCCAACGTCCTGACTTTC
d_call: TRBD1; j_call: TRBJ1-4; v_call: TRBV10-3; cdr3_length: 15; clone_size: -; cdr3_aa: CAISERGGGDEKLFF; cdr3_nt: TGTGCCATCAGTGAGAGAGGGGGCGGGGATGAAAAACTGTTTTTT
d_call: TRBD1; j_call: TRBJ1-1; v_call: TRBV20-1; cdr3_length: 10; clone_size: -; cdr3_aa: CSALGTGRLF; cdr3_nt: TGCAGTGCTCTGGGGACAGGGCGACTCTTT
d_call: TRBD1; j_call: TRBJ1-1; v_call: TRBV5-1; cdr3_length: 14; clone_size: -; cdr3_aa: CASSQTGDRTEAFF; cdr3_nt: TGCGCCAGCAGCCAGACAGGGGACAGGACTGAAGCTTTCTTT
d_call: TRBD1; j_call: TRBJ2-7; v_call: TRBV2; cdr3_length: 12; clone_size: -; cdr3_aa: CASSRQGNEQYF; cdr3_nt: TGTGCCAGCAGCCGACAGGGCAATGAGCAGTACTTC
d_call: TRBD2; j_call: TRBJ2-5; v_call: TRBV6-1; cdr3_length: 13; clone_size: -; cdr3_aa: CASTRGDSETQYF; cdr3_nt: TGTGCCAGCACCCGGGGGGATTCGGAGACCCAGTACTTC
d_call: -; j_call: TRBJ1-6; v_call: TRBV30; cdr3_length: 14; clone_size: -; cdr3_aa: CAWSVHLPNSPLHF; cdr3_nt: TGTGCCTGGAGTGTACATCTGCCGAATTCACCCCTCCACTTT
d_call: -; j_call: TRBJ2-2; v_call: TRBV5-4; cdr3_length: 16; clone_size: -; cdr3_aa: CASSLDPASNTGELFF; cdr3_nt: TGTGCCAGCAGCTTGGATCCGGCTTCGAACACCGGGGAGCTGTTTTTT
d_call: TRBD1; j_call: TRBJ1-1; v_call: TRBV27; cdr3_length: 15; clone_size: -; cdr3_aa: CASSWGTGRMAEAFF; cdr3_nt: TGTGCCAGCAGTTGGGGGACAGGGAGAATGGCTGAAGCTTTCTTT
d_call: TRBD1; j_call: TRBJ1-2; v_call: TRBV28; cdr3_length: 17; clone_size: -; cdr3_aa: CASGLRGGLQLTNGYTF; cdr3_nt: TGTGCCAGCGGGCTAAGAGGGGGCCTCCAACTAACTAATGGCTACACCTTC
d_call: -; j_call: TRBJ2-3; v_call: TRBV28; cdr3_length: 11; clone_size: -; cdr3_aa: CASTLEDTQYF; cdr3_nt: TGTGCCAGCACCCTAGAGGATACGCAGTATTTT
d_call: TRBD1; j_call: TRBJ2-3; v_call: TRBV2; cdr3_length: 12; clone_size: once; cdr3_aa: CASRAQGDTQYF; cdr3_nt: TGTGCCAGCAGAGCGCAGGGGGACACGCAGTATTTT
d_call: -; j_call: TRBJ1-4; v_call: TRBV5-1; cdr3_length: 17; clone_size: -; cdr3_aa: CASSSLGRGATNEKLFF; cdr3_nt: TGCGCCAGCAGCTCCCTCGGACGGGGCGCAACTAATGAAAAACTGTTTTTT
d_call: -; j_call: TRBJ2-2; v_call: TRBV28; cdr3_length: 15; clone_size: -; cdr3_aa: CASSKTVGDTGELFF; cdr3_nt: TGTGCCAGCAGTAAGACAGTTGGGGACACCGGGGAGCTGTTTTTT
d_call: TRBD1; j_call: TRBJ1-5; v_call: TRBV5-5; cdr3_length: 18; clone_size: -; cdr3_aa: CASSLEPQGAVSNQPQHF; cdr3_nt: TGTGCCAGCAGCCTCGAACCACAGGGGGCGGTGAGCAATCAGCCCCAGCATTTT
d_call: TRBD1; j_call: TRBJ2-2; v_call: TRBV28; cdr3_length: 15; clone_size: -; cdr3_aa: CASSQGQGRAGELFF; cdr3_nt: TGTGCCAGCAGTCAGGGACAGGGTCGGGCCGGGGAGCTGTTTTTT